This TCR beta chain was sequenced during a study of blood T cell repertoires in COVID-19. At the level of the study: The samples span acute and convalescent COVID-19 from the United States, Italy and Spain. T cells, B-cell-depleted T cells, or PBMCs supplied cDNA or gDNA.

This clone was counted a single time. Deletions cut 8 bases from V and 6 bases from J, with 16 bases between. The germline gives CDR1 SNHLY, CDR2 FYNNEI. This CDR3 contains 14 residues. Per the original methods: Estimated nucleated cell counts came from reference gene primer amplification. Libraries were prepared by immunoSEQ multiplex PCR; TCRdb keeps only in-frame clonotypes and omits some of them. That table furnishes V, J and clone size, whereas the DNA furnished D and trimming. The sample holds 200,000 to 250,000 clones, less than 85% seen once. Material: peripheral blood. The J gene is TRBJ2-2, the V gene TRBV2; D ambiguous. The receptor was derived from a woman of 80 years or more with acute or convalescent COVID-19. The CDR3: CASLVTSFAGELFF. The CDR3 coding sequence is TGTGCCAGCCTCGTCACGAGCTTTGCCGGGGAGCTGTTTTTT.